This entry lists 26 T cell receptor beta chains sequenced from one sample in a study of T cells in Graves' hyperthyroidism and ophthalmopathy. TCR beta CDR3 region amplification was performed from RNA transcripts. The primer set for the first-round RT-PCR of the TCR CDR3 was HTBI. TCRdb ran MiXCR on the multiplex PCR reads and lists one entry per CDR3 protein. The sample lists 560,000 or so distinct CDR3 sequences, about 20% occurring once. The sequencing sample was made of blood. These TCRs come from a middle-aged man with Graves' ophthalmopathy.

To note about this clonotype: Being one base from a much bigger clone, this may be a read error. The chain recombines TRBV28 with TRBJ2-7; TRBD1 matches at 8 bases. CDR1 and CDR2 (germline): MDHEN, SYDVKM. The CDR3 extends over 13 amino acids. The J segment lost 2 bases and the V segment lost 5 bases, leaving 2 bases of the junction unmatched. The CDR3 DNA reads as TGTGCCAGCAGTGAGGGACAGGCCTACGAGCAGTACTTC. Translating gives CASSEGQAYEQYF. Full variable domain (outside the CDR3, taken from reference TRBV28 and TRBJ2-7): DVKVTQSSRYLVKRTGEKVFLECVQDMDHENMFWYRQDPGLGLRLIYFSYDVKMKEKGDIPEGYSVSREKKERFSLILESASTNQTSMYLCASSEGQAYEQYFGPGTRLTVT.

There are a few counts of this clonotype. The chain employs TRBV29-1 and TRBJ2-3; D is possibly TRBD2 (5 bases). The CDR3 has 12 amino acids. V was trimmed by 1 base and J by 4 bases, leaving 6 bases between them. Germline assignment: CDR1 SQVTM and CDR2 ANQGSEA. In nucleotides, the CDR3 is TGCAGCGTTGAAGTGAGGGCAGATACGCAGTATTTT. The encoded protein is CSVEVRADTQYF.

This clonotype was found many times. Here the CDR3 DNA reads TGTGCCAGCAGTTTGGGACAGGGGGGGTTCTACGAGCAGTACTTC. It translates to CASSLGQGGFYEQYF. The chain combines TRBV12-3 or TRBV12-4 with TRBJ2-7, with 11 bases aligning to TRBD1. V trimming: 3 bases; J trimming: 3 bases; junction bases outside the gene matches: 4. The CDR3 has 15 amino acids.

CDR3 region: CASSFDGGYQPQHF. In DNA form, the CDR3 reads TGTGCCAGCAGTTTTGATGGCGGTTATCAGCCCCAGCATTTT. This chain joins TRBV12-3 or TRBV12-4 and TRBJ1-5, with D hard to call. Trimming took off 3 bases at V and 5 bases at J, with 11 bases between the two ends. The CDR3 is 14 residues long.

The chain combines TRBV30 with TRBJ2-3; perhaps D is TRBD1 or TRBD2 (5 bases each). V was trimmed by 7 bases and J by 5 bases, leaving 16 bases between them. Germline V gene lookup returns CDR1 GTSNPN and CDR2 SVGIG (reference sequence). This CDR3 has 13 amino acids. The CDR3 loop is CASWTRSGDTQYF. The DNA for the CDR3 is TGTGCCTCGTGGACAAGGAGCGGAGATACGCAGTATTTT.

V is TRBV7-2 and J is TRBJ1-5; TRBD1 matches 7 bases. CDR1 SGHTA and CDR2 FQGNSA come from the germline V gene. This CDR3 is built from 13 residues. The ends lost 10 bases at V and 4 bases at J; junction bases unmatched: 7. The CDR3 is CATRQGSNQPQHF. The DNA for the CDR3 is TGTGCCACGAGACAGGGATCGAATCAGCCCCAGCATTTT.

This clonotype has a handful of counts. V and J are TRBV14 and TRBJ2-7, with 9 positions matching TRBD1. V shed 3 bases, J shed 5 bases, and the junction held 8 bases outside the gene matches. The CDR3 totals 15 residues. Germline V lookup: CDR1 SGHDN, CDR2 FVKESK. CDR3 coding DNA: TGTGCCAGCAGCCAGAGGCGGGACAGGGTTAACGAGCAGTACTTC. Translation: CASSQRRDRVNEQYF.

This clonotype was seen repeatedly, ten times or more. The chain links TRBV5-1 to TRBJ2-1, with a tentative D call TRBD2 (6 bases). V shed 3 bases and J shed 0 bases, with 13 bases lying between them. The CDR3 length is 16 residues. Germline V gene lookup returns CDR1 SGHRS and CDR2 YFSETQ. The CDR3 nucleotides read TGCGCCAGCAGCTCTGGACTGACTAGCTCCTACAATGAGCAGTTCTTC. Protein sequence: CASSSGLTSSYNEQFF.

This clonotype was counted a few times. V is TRBV20-1 and J is TRBJ1-1, with 8 bases aligning to TRBD1. CDR1 and CDR2 from the germline V gene are DFQATT and SNEGSKA (reference sequence). J gave up 1 base and V 4 bases, and 2 bases lay outside the gene matches. The CDR3 contains 13 residues. This CDR3 reads CSATQGANTEAFF. The DNA of the CDR3 is TGCAGTGCTACCCAGGGGGCGAACACTGAAGCTTTCTTT.

The gene calls are TRBV3-1 and TRBJ2-7; D call uncertain. The length of the CDR3 is 13 residues. Trimming shortened V by 3 bases and J by 5 bases, and 11 bases separated the two germline ends. Germline V gene lookup returns CDR1 LGHDT and CDR2 YNNKEL (reference sequence). The CDR3: CASSHSSAHEQYF. Written as DNA, the CDR3 is TGTGCCAGCAGCCATAGTTCCGCCCACGAGCAGTACTTC.

This clonotype was seen repeatedly, ten times or more. The chain couples TRBV6-1 to TRBJ2-7; D unresolved. Trimming cost V 0 bases and J 3 bases, with 15 bases left between them. CDR3 length: 16 residues. Germline CDR1 reads MNHNS; CDR2 reads SASEGT. CDR3 DNA: TGTGCCAGCAGTGAAGCCACATGGGTAGAGGACTACGAGCAGTACTTC. Amino acid sequence: CASSEATWVEDYEQYF.

The CDR3 loop reads CASSSGSTLHEQYF. CDR3 DNA sequence: TGTGCCAGTAGTTCCGGTTCGACCTTACACGAGCAGTACTTC. The chain recombines TRBV19 with TRBJ2-7; D unclear. The V and J ends lost 5 bases and 5 bases respectively, with 16 bases between them. The germline CDR1 and CDR2 sequences are LNHDA and SQIVND (reference sequence). The CDR3 is 14 amino acids.

V usage is TRBV10-2 and J usage is TRBJ2-3; D may be TRBD2 (7 bases). The germline V gene encodes CDR1 WSHSY and CDR2 SAAADI. The CDR3 is 15 residues long. V lost 3 bases, J lost 1 base, and 11 bases lay in between. The CDR3 sequence is CASSDRGGRTDTQYF. CDR3 in DNA: TGCGCCAGCAGTGATAGGGGGGGTCGCACAGATACGCAGTATTTT.

The rearrangement joins TRBV12-3 or TRBV12-4 to TRBJ2-1; 9 positions match TRBD2. V lost 8 bases to trimming and J lost 4 bases; unmatched junction nucleotides: 9. This CDR3 contains 15 residues. DNA of the CDR3: TGTGCCAGCCGCTTTAGCGGGGGCTTATACAATGAGCAGTTCTTC. It specifies CASRFSGGLYNEQFF.

This clonotype has at least ten counts. The genes are TRBV28 and TRBJ2-1; D is possibly TRBD2 (6 bases). CDR1 MDHEN and CDR2 SYDVKM come from the germline V gene. This CDR3 region has 15 residues. Trimming stripped 6 bases from V and 8 bases from J, with 20 bases between. CDR3 DNA: TGTGCCAGCAGGGGGGGATCGGTGGGCTGGGATGAGCAGTTCTTC. Its protein is CASRGGSVGWDEQFF. The variable domain in full, with the rest retrieved from reference TRBV28 and TRBJ2-1, is DVKVTQSSRYLVKRTGEKVFLECVQDMDHENMFWYRQDPGLGLRLIYFSYDVKMKEKGDIPEGYSVSREKKERFSLILESASTNQTSMYLCASRGGSVGWDEQFFGPGTRLTVL.

The chain combines TRBV6-4 with TRBJ2-2; D unresolved. This CDR3 comprises 14 residues. The germline V gene has CDR1 MRHNA and CDR2 SNTAGT. V was cut by 0 bases and J by 6 bases, with 8 bases left in between. This CDR3 reads CASSDSMVAGELFF. CDR3 coding DNA: TGTGCCAGCAGTGACTCGATGGTTGCCGGGGAGCTGTTTTTT.

This clonotype was observed a handful of times. This sequence joins TRBV9 and TRBJ2-1; 9 bases align to TRBD1. The germline V gene encodes CDR1 SGDLS and CDR2 YYNGEE. This CDR3 region has 16 residues. The junction had 11 bases not matched to a gene; V was cut back by 4 bases and J by 6 bases. The CDR3 DNA reads TGTGCCAGCAGCCCAGCGCTGGGACAGGGTCTCAATGAGCAGTTCTTC. This gives the protein CASSPALGQGLNEQFF.

This clonotype showed up many times. The chain couples TRBV2 to TRBJ2-1; TRBD2 matches at 9 bases. Germline V gene sequence: CDR1 SNHLY, CDR2 FYNNEI. Trimming took 6 bases from V and 4 from J; bases not matched to a gene: 7. The CDR3 contains 15 residues. The CDR3 bases are TGTGCCAGCAGCGGGGGGACTAGCATTTACAATGAGCAGTTCTTC. Encoded protein: CASSGGTSIYNEQFF.

Only a few counts were recorded for this clonotype. This chain joins TRBV7-9 and TRBJ2-2; D unclear. The CDR3 consists of 12 residues. From germline, CDR1 is SEHNR and CDR2 FQNEAQ (reference sequence). Trimming stripped 10 bases from V and 5 bases from J, with 11 bases between. The CDR3 bases are TGTGCCACCCGAGGAGTTACCGGGGAGCTGTTTTTT. The encoded protein is CATRGVTGELFF. The whole variable domain, remainder taken from reference TRBV7-9 and TRBJ2-2, is DTGVSQNPRHKITKRGQNVTFRCDPISEHNRLYWYRQTLGQGPEFLTYFQNEAQLEKSRLLSDRFSAERPKGSFSTLEIQRTEQGDSAMYLCATRGVTGELFFGEGSRLTVL.

This clonotype was seen more than once but under ten times. J is TRBJ1-6 and V is TRBV9, with 10 positions matching TRBD1. Germline V gives CDR1 SGDLS, CDR2 YYNGEE. This CDR3 is built from 17 residues. Trimming at V came to 4 bases and at J to 4 bases, leaving 8 bases not matched to a gene. The DNA of the CDR3 is TGTGCCAGCAGCTCATCCGACAGGGGGCCTTATAATTCACCCCTCCACTTT. The encoded protein is CASSSSDRGPYNSPLHF.

This clonotype was detected a few times. The genes are TRBV20-1 and TRBJ2-2; TRBD2 aligns across 13 bases. The V gene end was trimmed by 5 bases and the J gene end by 5 bases; junction bases not matched to a gene: 11. CDR1 and CDR2 (germline): DFQATT, SNEGSKA (reference sequence). The CDR3 is made up of 17 amino acids. DNA for the CDR3: TGCAGTGCTTCTCCCTGGACTAGCGGGAGAGTAACCGGGGAGCTGTTTTTT. Its translation: CSASPWTSGRVTGELFF.

This clonotype was observed many times. V and J are TRBV3-1 and TRBJ1-1, with a weak D call TRBD1 (5 bases). From germline, CDR1 is LGHDT and CDR2 YNNKEL (reference sequence). Trimming cost V 4 bases and J 1 base, with 10 bases left between them. This CDR3 comprises 14 residues. CDR3 amino acids: CASSPGLTNTEAFF. In nucleotides, the CDR3 is TGTGCCAGCAGCCCGGGACTGACGAACACTGAAGCTTTCTTT.

This clonotype was seen ten or more times. The rearrangement joins TRBV7-2 to TRBJ2-3, with 7 bases lining up with TRBD2. The germline CDR1 and CDR2 sequences are SGHTA and FQGNSA. The CDR3 consists of 12 residues. Trimming removed 4 bases from V and 8 bases from J; junction bases left unmatched: 3. The CDR3 DNA follows: TGTGCCAGCAGCTCGTTAGCGGGTACGCAGTATTTT. This gives the protein CASSSLAGTQYF.

This clonotype was seen repeatedly, ten times or more. V and J are TRBV6-1 and TRBJ2-7, with unresolved D. V lost 7 bases and J lost 6, with 10 bases in between. Germline CDR1 is MNHNS and CDR2 is SASEGT. This CDR3 is built from 11 residues. The CDR3 sequence is CASMGSLEQYF. The DNA for the CDR3 is TGTGCCAGCATGGGCTCCCTCGAGCAGTACTTC.

This chain joins TRBV3-1 and TRBJ1-2; 11 nucleotides line up with TRBD1. V dropped 4 bases and J dropped 1; count of bases not matched to a gene: 5. Germline V gives CDR1 LGHDT, CDR2 YNNKEL (reference sequence). This CDR3 is built from 16 residues. CDR3 bases: TGTGCCAGCAGCCCTCGGACAGGGGGCGGTAACTATGGCTACACCTTC. It is translated as CASSPRTGGGNYGYTF.

The CDR3 protein is CASSLAFSGSEAFF. DNA for the CDR3: TGTGCCAGCAGCTTAGCGTTTTCGGGGTCTGAAGCTTTCTTT. The rearrangement uses TRBV7-9 and TRBJ1-1; D not resolved. In germline, CDR1 is SEHNR, CDR2 FQNEAQ (reference sequence). The length of the CDR3 is 14 residues. V lost 0 bases, J lost 6 bases, and 11 bases lay in between. Full variable domain (remainder filled in from reference TRBV7-9 and TRBJ1-1): DTGVSQNPRHKITKRGQNVTFRCDPISEHNRLYWYRQTLGQGPEFLTYFQNEAQLEKSRLLSDRFSAERPKGSFSTLEIQRTEQGDSAMYLCASSLAFSGSEAFFGQGTRLTVV.